This T cell receptor beta chain was found in a study of cytomegalovirus exposure and HLA in healthy donors. The PCR was carried out with 60 Vbeta primers and 13 Jbeta primers. Assay used: immunoSEQ multiplex PCR; TCRdb lists only in-frame clones, some missing. The sample consists of tens of thousands of clones, about 71% of them appearing once. V was shortened by 4 bases and J by 5 bases, with 17 bases between the two germline ends. CDR1 is MGHRA and CDR2 is YSYEKL in the germline V gene. The CDR3 runs to 15 residues. This receptor was obtained from a man aged 60 to 69 in good health and CMV-seronegative. The sequenced material came from PBMCs. The chain employs TRBV4-1 and TRBJ2-5; TRBD2 is a possible D gene (5 bases). The CDR3 is CASSPSPEFGETQYF. CDR3 sequence (DNA): TGCGCCAGCAGCCCTAGCCCGGAATTCGGGGAGACCCAGTACTTC.